Listed below are T cell receptor beta chains from one sample, sequenced in a study of graft-versus-host responses after intestinal transplantation. Profiled with immunoSEQ multiplex PCR; TCRdb holds only in-frame clones, not every one. The sample lists around 5,700 clones, around 27% occurring once. The material sequenced was alloreactive CD4+ T cells from a mixed lymphocyte reaction culture, taken before transplantation. The receptors come from a human patient who was an organ donor for intestinal transplantation. CDR3s include the opening cysteine and the closing phenylalanine or tryptophan. Clone size is given for some rows only: seen once, a few or many times, or a class if the clone is expanded.

>TRBV28|.
CASSLKTAYNSPLHF
>TRBV5-1|.
CASSMTGGNQPQHF
>TRBV7-2|few
CASSLAGVGTEAFF
>TRBV28|.
CASSIGDRGPYEQYF
>TRBV10-3|large
CAITPGLGTYEQYF
>TRBV6-1|few
CASPVGFPNSPLHF
>TRBV5-1|medium-sized
CASSFYGLETQYF
>TRBV10-1|few
CARETVSNYGYTF
>TRBV7-6|few
CASSLGAKGETQYF
>TRBV9|.
CASSVAATSGVADTQYF
>TRBV6-1|many
CASRTTTAGGYTF
>TRBV6-6|.
CASRVPGGYNEQFF
>TRBV7-5|.
CASSSIQGPLNTEAFF
>TRBV7-9|.
CASSLGTGSYEQYF
>TRBV7-9|.
CASSPLVGLAVSNEQFF
>TRBV19|.
CASSTGENIQYF
>TRBV6-6|few
CASSYRRGYSNQPQHF
>TRBV10-3|.
CAISEGTPRWGEQYF
>TRBV6-5|.
CASSYHRGTYEQYF
>TRBV5-1|few
CASSSEQGATNEKLFF
>TRBV30|.
CAWGWTALFGYTF
>TRBV20-1|.
CSATAAGELFF
>TRBV5-6|few
CASSLRTGLSNQPQHF
>TRBV18|.
CASSPLAGGTDTQYF